The rows below give T cell receptor beta chains drawn from one sample of a study of response to subunit inactivated influenza vaccine. TCRdb redid the calling of the RT-PCR reads with MiXCR, one entry per CDR3 protein. The table records a few hundred thousand distinct CDR3 sequences, around 15% of them present only once. This material consisted of PBMCs from blood, taken roughly 13 days after vaccination. The receptors come from a middle-aged man who received an inactivated influenza vaccine. The conserved cysteine and the conserved F or W are not part of the CDR3 here.

j_gene | v_gene | CDR3aa
TRBJ1-1 | TRBV20-1 | SAEYQGFGNTEAF
TRBJ2-7 | TRBV6-2/TRBV6-3 | ASSKTGRFEQY
TRBJ1-2 | TRBV5-6 | ASRGAGTTSAANYGYT
TRBJ2-7 | TRBV6-2/TRBV6-3 | ASSYSVYEQY
TRBJ2-7 | TRBV7-2 | ASSLGESRGSYEQY
TRBJ2-5 | TRBV20-1 | SARPGTVPETQY
TRBJ1-5 | TRBV19 | ASTTRGGNQPQH
TRBJ2-2 | TRBV27 | ASSSSPTGELF
TRBJ2-5 | TRBV6-2/TRBV6-3 | ASSPGLPPRQKTQY
TRBJ1-2 | TRBV12-3/TRBV12-4 | ASSPTEVGYT
TRBJ2-7 | TRBV28 | ASSPFGYSYEQY
TRBJ1-1 | TRBV29-1 | SVDQSGNTEAF
TRBJ1-1 | TRBV15 | ATSQGGGNTEAF
TRBJ2-5 | TRBV6-5 | ASSSRTGRETQY
TRBJ2-5 | TRBV3-1 | ASSLGGGYQETQY
TRBJ1-1 | TRBV29-1 | SVFHTEAF
TRBJ2-2 | TRBV20-1 | SATDRVKTGELF
TRBJ1-5 | TRBV4-3 | ASSQDWIGAGSNQPQH
TRBJ2-3 | TRBV7-9 | ASSSRTFSSTDTQY
TRBJ2-1 | TRBV9 | ASSNGLAGDNEQF
TRBJ2-7 | TRBV18 | ASSPTASYEQY
TRBJ2-2 | TRBV25-1 | ASSMGIAGLFSGELF
TRBJ2-2 | TRBV10-3 | AARQGVNTGELF
TRBJ2-5 | TRBV2 | ASAGLAGETQY
TRBJ2-7 | TRBV3-1 | ASSQEVGRVYEQY
TRBJ2-7 | TRBV12-3/TRBV12-4 | ACGRLSSYEQY
TRBJ2-1 | TRBV5-4 | ASSFTSLGKNEQF
TRBJ2-5 | TRBV7-2 | ASSLRGPPETQY
TRBJ2-7 | TRBV12-3/TRBV12-4 | ASSLTGGYEQY
TRBJ2-3 | TRBV7-2 | ASSFRFSGNSDTQY
TRBJ1-5 | TRBV21-1 | ASRAGTPSQPQH
TRBJ1-2 | TRBV19 | ASSEINYGYT
TRBJ2-7 | TRBV9 | ASSPWMTLANEQY
TRBJ2-1 | TRBV15 | ATSKLGLSLNEQF
TRBJ1-6 | TRBV28 | ASSFPPGRESSPLH
TRBJ2-1 | TRBV27 | ASSSITFGDSNNEQF
TRBJ2-1 | TRBV28 | ASSLRGSRQF
TRBJ2-4 | TRBV14 | ASSQARNAKNIQY
TRBJ2-7 | TRBV29-1 | SVENTDSYDQY
TRBJ2-5 | TRBV6-2/TRBV6-3 | ATSGTSGRAETQY
TRBJ2-2 | TRBV20-1 | SARIPAGRSGELF
TRBJ2-1 | TRBV7-3 | ASSLNGPSYNEQF
TRBJ2-1 | TRBV7-6 | ASRALAGQFYNEQF
TRBJ2-3 | TRBV10-3 | AISEKGQGSDTQY
TRBJ2-1 | TRBV12-3/TRBV12-4 | ASSFLSGGAGNEQF
TRBJ1-2 | TRBV20-1 | SARDRGGYGYT
TRBJ1-2 | TRBV7-2 | ASSLVGAGLYT
TRBJ2-7 | TRBV10-3 | AISGSEAYEQY
TRBJ1-2 | TRBV7-8 | ASSFSRNTYGYT